This T cell receptor beta chain originates from a study of T cell responses to AZD1222 COVID-19 vaccine. At the level of the study: Second-dose timings of about 4 or about 12 weeks were pooled.

TCRdb keeps only in-frame clones here, not all; method: immunoSEQ multiplex PCR. Seen here are approximately 120,000 clones, roughly nine tenths observed once, and the top ten hold over 3.5%. Concerning this clone itself: Its antigen is still unknown.

The trim removed 4 bases at V and 2 bases at J, leaving 8 bases unmatched. Germline V gene data show CDR1 as SGHRS and CDR2 as YFSETQ. This CDR3 contains 16 residues. Study conclusions and caveats: White British ancestry dominated among donors, who included more females, and clonal diversity was possibly underestimated. Unmutated variant regions are reportedly targeted by nearly half of spike-specific TCRs. Dominant at 160-218 and 743-854, vaccine-associated CD4 TCRs also spanned spike.

The sequence derives from an adult in good health. The J gene is TRBJ2-1, the V gene TRBV5-1; 8 bases align to TRBD1. The starting material was peripheral blood, obtained on day 0 of AZD1222 vaccination. CDR3 loop: CASSPRTGRTYNEQFF. The CDR3 DNA reads as TGCGCCAGCAGCCCCCGGACAGGGAGGACCTACAATGAGCAGTTCTTC.